Following are 3 T cell receptor beta chains from one sample sequenced in a study of long-term antiretroviral therapy in people with HIV. Investigators performed immunoSEQ version v3.0 at survey level. TCRdb's table, derived via immunoSEQ multiplex PCR, lists solely in-frame clones and lacks some. The table lists around 34,000 clones, approximately 74% of them singletons. Sample: unsorted PBMCs, taken 3 years after starting antiretroviral therapy. Receptors were obtained from a man aged 45 to 65 with HIV.

The chain carries TRBV6-6 and TRBJ2-7; D unclear. From germline, CDR1 is MNHNY and CDR2 SVGAGI (reference sequence). The CDR3 is made up of 12 amino acids. Trimming shortened V by 5 bases and J by 6 bases, and 11 bases separated the two germline ends. The CDR3 protein is CASSERRGEQYF. For the CDR3, the DNA is TGTGCCAGCAGTGAGAGACGCGGCGAGCAGTACTTC.

The V gene is TRBV9, the J gene TRBJ1-4; D ambiguous. The germline CDR1 and CDR2 sequences are SGDLS and YYNGEE. CDR3 length equals 13 residues. V lost 3 bases and J 11 bases, leaving 14 bases between the germline ends. The CDR3 sequence is CASSATDRAKLFF. The CDR3 DNA sequence: TGTGCCAGCAGCGCGACCGATCGGGCGAAACTGTTTTTT.

There are a few counts of this clone. The rearrangement joins TRBV10-3 to TRBJ2-7; D is undetermined. V was cut by 4 bases and J by 1 base, with 8 bases left in between. The CDR3 has 13 residues. Germline CDR1 ENHRY, CDR2 SYGVKD. In DNA, the CDR3 is TGTGCCATCAGTGCCGGGTCGTCCTACGAGCAGTACTTC. Amino acids: CAISAGSSYEQYF.